Listed below are T cell receptor beta chains from one sample, sequenced in a study of cytotoxic CD8 clonotypes in ibrutinib-treated CLL. Profiling relied on immunoSEQ multiplex PCR, and the TCRdb table lists in-frame clones only, not all of them. In the table there are almost 250,000 clones, 70% of which are singletons. Specimen: PBMCs, collected after 24 months of ibrutinib treatment. These receptors originate from a human donor with chronic lymphocytic leukemia. The conserved cysteine and the conserved F or W are not part of the CDR3 here. The order of the fields is V gene, J gene, CDR3 protein.

v_gene: TRBV5-1; j_gene: TRBJ2-7; CDR3aa: ASSPGLNYEQY
v_gene: TRBV7-9; j_gene: TRBJ2-2; CDR3aa: ASSRPREGTGELF
v_gene: TRBV30; j_gene: TRBJ2-1; CDR3aa: AWTGRIGGNEQF
v_gene: TRBV18; j_gene: TRBJ1-3; CDR3aa: ASSPTGQSSGNTIY
v_gene: TRBV6-5; j_gene: TRBJ1-5; CDR3aa: ASSPVGNSNQPQH
v_gene: TRBV7-2; j_gene: TRBJ1-2; CDR3aa: ASSLGGNDRGSYGYT
v_gene: TRBV30; j_gene: TRBJ2-1; CDR3aa: AWSAGLAGFEQF
v_gene: TRBV5-8; j_gene: TRBJ2-3; CDR3aa: ASSPRERNTQY
v_gene: TRBV29-1; j_gene: TRBJ2-3; CDR3aa: SAWTSGSPDTQY
v_gene: TRBV20-1; j_gene: TRBJ2-7; CDR3aa: SAWSSYEQY
v_gene: TRBV7-2; j_gene: TRBJ2-1; CDR3aa: ASGMSSYNEQF
v_gene: TRBV18; j_gene: TRBJ1-2; CDR3aa: ASSPQGQGNYGYT
v_gene: TRBV2; j_gene: TRBJ2-1; CDR3aa: ASRDRRMDEQF
v_gene: TRBV6-1; j_gene: TRBJ2-3; CDR3aa: ASTYLTGTDTQY
v_gene: TRBV18; j_gene: TRBJ1-4; CDR3aa: ASSPGQGFEKLF
v_gene: TRBV5-1; j_gene: TRBJ2-7; CDR3aa: ASSLETGGYYEQY
v_gene: TRBV13; j_gene: TRBJ1-5; CDR3aa: ASSLGNQPQH
v_gene: TRBV7-2; j_gene: TRBJ2-7; CDR3aa: ASSQGTSGSYEQY
v_gene: TRBV30; j_gene: TRBJ2-5; CDR3aa: AWSDQETQY
v_gene: TRBV6-1; j_gene: TRBJ2-1; CDR3aa: ASIAGGRYNEQF
v_gene: TRBV4-1; j_gene: TRBJ2-7; CDR3aa: ASSQDSYRAWYEQY